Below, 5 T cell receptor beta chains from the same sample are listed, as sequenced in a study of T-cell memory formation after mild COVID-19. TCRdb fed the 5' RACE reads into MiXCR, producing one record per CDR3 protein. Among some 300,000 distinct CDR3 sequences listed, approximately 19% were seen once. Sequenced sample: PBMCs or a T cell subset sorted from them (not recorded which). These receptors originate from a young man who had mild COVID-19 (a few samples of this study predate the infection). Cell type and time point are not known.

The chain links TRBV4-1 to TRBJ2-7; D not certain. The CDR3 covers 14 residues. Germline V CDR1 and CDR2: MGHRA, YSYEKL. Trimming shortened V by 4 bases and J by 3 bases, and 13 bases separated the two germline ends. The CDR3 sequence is CASSLRLRNYEQYF. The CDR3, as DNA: TGCGCCAGCAGCCTCCGTCTGCGGAACTACGAGCAGTACTTC.

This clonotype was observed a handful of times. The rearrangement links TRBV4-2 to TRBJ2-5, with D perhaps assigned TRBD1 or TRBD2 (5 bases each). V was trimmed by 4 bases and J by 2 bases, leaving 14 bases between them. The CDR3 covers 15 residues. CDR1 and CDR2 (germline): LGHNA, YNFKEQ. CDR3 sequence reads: CASSRPRDGQETQYF. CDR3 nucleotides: TGTGCCAGCAGCCGGCCTCGGGACGGTCAAGAGACCCAGTACTTC.

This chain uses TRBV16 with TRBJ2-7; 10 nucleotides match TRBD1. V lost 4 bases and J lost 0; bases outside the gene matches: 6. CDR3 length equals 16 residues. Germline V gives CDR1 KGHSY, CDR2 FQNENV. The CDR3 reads CASSPGRTGGSYEQYV. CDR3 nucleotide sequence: TGTGCCAGCAGCCCCGGCAGGACAGGGGGCTCCTACGAGCAGTACGTC.

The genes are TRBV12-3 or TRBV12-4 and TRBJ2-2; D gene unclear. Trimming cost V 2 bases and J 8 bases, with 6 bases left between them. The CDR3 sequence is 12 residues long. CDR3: CASSLIGGELFF. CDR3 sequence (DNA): TGTGCCAGCAGTTTAATTGGTGGGGAGCTGTTTTTT.

The CDR3 loop reads CASSLLRGTQYF. In DNA form, the CDR3 reads TGTGCCAGCAGCCTGCTAAGGGGGACCCAGTACTTC. V gene TRBV12-3 or TRBV12-4 combines with J gene TRBJ2-5, with D possibly TRBD1 on 5 matching bases. The CDR3 has 12 residues. Trimming removed 6 bases at V and 7 bases at J, with 12 bases between.